This T cell receptor beta chain originates from a study of shared clonotypes between healthy human individuals. Cells designated naive CD8 were CD45RO-negative and were positively selected for CCR7, with terminally differentiated effector memory CD45RA+ cells excluded. Trimming removed 3 bases at V and 0 bases at J, with 12 bases between. CDR1 SEHNR and CDR2 FQNEAQ come from the germline V gene (reference sequence). CDR3 size: 15 residues. Measured with immunoSEQ multiplex PCR; TCRdb has only the in-frame clones, and not every one. Of hundreds of thousands of clones in the sample, roughly 94% were seen once.

This chain links TRBV7-9 with TRBJ2-7; D tentatively reads TRBD1 or TRBD2 (5 bases each). The sequence was collected from a man under 40 in good health. The sample was naive CD8+ T cells sorted from blood. CDR3 amino acids: CASSFGDAASYEQYF. The DNA of the CDR3 is TGTGCCAGCAGCTTCGGGGACGCAGCCTCCTACGAGCAGTACTTC.